These 10 T cell receptor beta chains came from one sample sequenced in a study of T cell responses to AZD1222 COVID-19 vaccine. The assay was immunoSEQ multiplex PCR, and TCRdb's table has in-frame clones only and misses some. The sample records tens of thousands of clones, 80% to 90% being singletons. This sample comprised peripheral blood, obtained 28 days after the second AZD1222 dose. Receptors were obtained from an adult who received the AZD1222 COVID-19 vaccine.

The CDR3 DNA is TGTGCCAGCAGCTCCCCAGGCGTTAGTGAAAAACTGTTTTTT. It translates to CASSSPGVSEKLFF. The chain couples TRBV14 to TRBJ1-4; D not certain. This CDR3 has 14 residues. Germline CDR1 reads SGHDN; CDR2 reads FVKESK. Between the trimmed V and J ends, which lost 5 bases and 7 bases, there was a span of 14 bases.

The chain is built from TRBV4-3 and TRBJ2-7, with 8 positions matching TRBD2. Trimming removed 0 bases from V and 3 bases from J; junction bases left unmatched: 4. CDR3 length: 15 residues. Germline V gene data show CDR1 as LGHNA and CDR2 as YSLEER. CDR3 sequence: CASSQDPAGDYEQYF. CDR3 coding DNA: TGCGCCAGCAGCCAAGATCCAGCGGGAGACTACGAGCAGTACTTC.

This clone was counted only a few times. The chain uses TRBV28 and TRBJ1-2; D might be TRBD1 (6 bases). CDR3 length equals 17 residues. Germline values: CDR1 MDHEN, CDR2 SYDVKM. V was pared by 3 bases and J by 1 base, with 18 bases between. Written as DNA, the CDR3 is TGTGCCAGCAGTTTCCCCCTCCGGACAGTCGATAACTATGGCTACACCTTC. Translated: CASSFPLRTVDNYGYTF.

This clone was detected only a few times. The chain joins TRBV14 to TRBJ2-4; D is uncertain. Germline V CDR1 and CDR2: SGHDN, FVKESK. V lost 1 base and J lost 0, with 10 bases in between. CDR3 length: 16 amino acids. In DNA, the CDR3 is TGTGCCAGCAGCCAAGGTCTTCTACTAGCCAAAAACATTCAGTACTTC. It encodes CASSQGLLLAKNIQYF.

In nucleotides, the CDR3 is TGCGCCAGCAGCCAAGGGTGGGGCGCTGAAGCTTTCTTT. This translates into CASSQGWGAEAFF. The chain joins TRBV4-3 to TRBJ1-1, with D tentatively TRBD1 (5 bases). The CDR3 covers 13 residues. CDR1 is LGHNA, CDR2 YSLEER, per germline. Trimming took off 1 base at V and 6 bases at J, with 9 bases between the two ends.

This rearrangement joins TRBV6-5 to TRBJ1-4; D unresolved. V lost 7 bases and J 4 bases, leaving 13 bases between the germline ends. Germline-derived CDR1 and CDR2 are MNHEY and SVGAGI. The CDR3 extends over 14 amino acids. The CDR3 bases are TGTGCCAGCATAGGTAGAGAAATTAATGAAAAACTGTTTTTT. Translation: CASIGREINEKLFF.

The rearrangement joins TRBV5-1 to TRBJ1-1; no reliable D call. The CDR3 consists of 17 residues. Trimming took off 4 bases at V and 0 bases at J, with 19 bases between the two ends. Germline V lookup: CDR1 SGHRS, CDR2 YFSETQ. CDR3 DNA sequence: TGCGCCAGCAGCCAGCCGGCCGCCGTACCCATGAACACTGAAGCTTTCTTT. This codes for CASSQPAAVPMNTEAFF.

The J gene is TRBJ2-4, the V gene TRBV6-1, with 15 bases matching TRBD2. The CDR3 has 18 residues. V was pared by 3 bases and J by 3 bases, with 6 bases of the junction left unmatched. Germline V gene lookup returns CDR1 MNHNS and CDR2 SASEGT. CDR3 DNA: TGTGCCAGCAGTGAGTGGGGACTAGCGGGAGGCAGCAAAAACATTCAGTACTTC. Its translation is CASSEWGLAGGSKNIQYF.

The V gene is TRBV12-5, the J gene TRBJ2-5, with D perhaps TRBD2 (5 bases). This CDR3 contains 13 residues. V was cut by 2 bases and J by 6 bases, with 10 bases left in between. CDR1 and CDR2 (germline): LGHNT, FRNRAP. CDR3 bases: TGTGCTAGTGGTTTGTGGGAGAGCCAGACCCAGTACTTC. Encoded protein: CASGLWESQTQYF.

The CDR3 bases are TGTGCCATCAGTGAGTCGACCACCTACAATGAGCAGTTCTTC. Translating it yields CAISESTTYNEQFF. The chain has TRBV10-3 and TRBJ2-1; no firm D call. With 0 bases removed from V and 2 bases from J, the gap between germline ends came to 5 bases. Germline V gene sequence: CDR1 ENHRY, CDR2 SYGVKD. There are 14 residues in the CDR3.